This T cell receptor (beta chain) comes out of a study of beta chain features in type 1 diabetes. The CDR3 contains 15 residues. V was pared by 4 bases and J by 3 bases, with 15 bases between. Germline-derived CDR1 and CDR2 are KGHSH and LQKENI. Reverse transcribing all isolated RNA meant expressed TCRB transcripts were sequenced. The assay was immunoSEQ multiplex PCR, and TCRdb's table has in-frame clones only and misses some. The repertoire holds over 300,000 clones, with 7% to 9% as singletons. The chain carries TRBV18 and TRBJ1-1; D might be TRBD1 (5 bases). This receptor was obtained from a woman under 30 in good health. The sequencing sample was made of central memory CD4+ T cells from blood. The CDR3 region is CASSQTGRQDTEAFF. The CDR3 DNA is TGTGCCAGCTCACAGACGGGACGGCAAGACACTGAAGCTTTCTTT.